The 27 T cell receptor beta chains in this list originate from one sample, sequenced in a study of blood T cell repertoires in COVID-19. TCRdb keeps only in-frame clones here, not all; method: immunoSEQ multiplex PCR. The table has fewer than 250,000 clones, around 82% seen once. Sequencing was done on a sample of PBMCs or T cells enriched from blood (not recorded which). These receptors were collected from a woman in her forties who had been exposed to COVID-19.

This clone appeared once. The chain carries TRBV3-1 (or the pseudogene TRBV3-2) and TRBJ2-5; TRBD2 aligns across 10 bases. The J segment lost 0 bases and the V segment lost 0 bases, leaving 7 bases of the junction unmatched. Germline CDR1 LGHDT, CDR2 YNNKEL (reference sequence). The CDR3 covers 18 residues. This CDR3 reads CASSQEGRAGGYQETQYF. CDR3 sequence (DNA): TGTGCCAGCAGCCAAGAAGGGCGAGCGGGGGGGTACCAAGAGACCCAGTACTTC.

This chain connects TRBV24-1 to TRBJ1-5, with 8 bases fitting TRBD1. V lost 4 bases to trimming and J lost 2 bases; unmatched junction nucleotides: 3. The germline V gene encodes CDR1 KGHDR and CDR2 SFDVKD. The CDR3 runs 15 residues. This CDR3 is CATSDPQGGNQPQHF. CDR3 DNA sequence: TGTGCCACCAGTGACCCACAGGGGGGCAATCAGCCCCAGCATTTT.

The chain employs TRBV6-5 and TRBJ1-1, with D uncertain. V lost 7 bases and J lost 7, with 10 bases in between. The CDR3 is made up of 11 amino acids. Germline loops: CDR1 MNHEY, CDR2 SVGAGI. As DNA, the CDR3 is TGTGCCAGCATCCCGGGGATTGAAGCTTTCTTT. This translates into CASIPGIEAFF.

The chain links TRBV3-1 (or the pseudogene TRBV3-2) to TRBJ1-4; D remains unclear. Trimming cost V 0 bases and J 2 bases, with 7 bases left between them. The CDR3 has 15 residues. Germline CDR1 and CDR2: LGHDT and YNNKEL (reference sequence). The CDR3 DNA sequence: TGTGCCAGCAGCCAAGATCGGTGGACTAATGAAAAACTGTTTTTT. Translation gives CASSQDRWTNEKLFF.

J is TRBJ2-5 and V is TRBV19; the D gene is possibly TRBD2 (7 bases). CDR1 is LNHDA, CDR2 SQIVND, per germline (reference sequence). The V and J ends lost 9 bases and 4 bases respectively, with 21 bases between them. The CDR3 is 15 amino acids. This CDR3 is CASKPRGGASETQYF. The CDR3 DNA reads as TGTGCCAGCAAGCCTAGGGGGGGGGCCTCAGAGACCCAGTACTTC.

The chain is built from TRBV6-5 and TRBJ1-6; D gene unclear. CDR3 length: 12 residues. Trimming removed 6 bases at V and 9 bases at J, with 9 bases between. Germline V CDR1 and CDR2: MNHEY, SVGAGI. The CDR3 DNA reads TGTGCCAGCAGACCTGAGGGTTCACCCCTCCACTTT. Its protein product is CASRPEGSPLHF.

This clone was recorded once. The V and J genes are TRBV4-3 and TRBJ2-1; the match to TRBD1 covers 7 bases. After removal of 0 bases from V and 7 bases from J, the junction contained 12 bases not matched to a gene. Germline assignment: CDR1 LGHNA and CDR2 YSLEER. There are 17 residues in the CDR3. DNA of the CDR3: TGCGCCAGCAGCCAAGATCTGAGCCAGGGGGAATGGAATGAGCAGTTCTTC. Translating gives CASSQDLSQGEWNEQFF.

This clone occurred once. Other nucleotide sequences in the sample specify the same CDR3. V usage is TRBV5-4 and J usage is TRBJ2-5, with 9 bases fitting TRBD1. With V trimmed by 5 bases and J by 5 bases, 7 bases remained unmatched. Germline assignment: CDR1 SGHNT and CDR2 YYREEE (reference sequence). The CDR3 is 14 residues long. CDR3: CASSPTGGAETQYF. The CDR3, as DNA: TGTGCCAGCAGTCCTACAGGGGGCGCGGAGACCCAGTACTTC.

This clone was recorded only once. The chain employs TRBV10-3 and TRBJ1-1; no clear D gene. The V gene's germline CDR1 is ENHRY and CDR2 SYGVKD. Trimming cost V 10 bases and J 5 bases, with 8 bases left between them. The CDR3 is 10 residues long. The DNA for the CDR3 is TGTGCCACCAAAGAGACTGAAGCTTTCTTT. It encodes CATKETEAFF.

This clone was counted a single time. V gene TRBV7-2 combines with J gene TRBJ1-1, with 10 bases that match TRBD1. Germline assignment: CDR1 SGHTA and CDR2 FQGNSA. The V segment lost 5 bases and the J segment 6 bases; nucleotides outside the gene matches: 6. The CDR3 is made up of 14 amino acids. CDR3 sequence (DNA): TGTGCCAGCAGCCTCCCGGGACAGGGGCCTGAAGCTTTCTTT. This translates into CASSLPGQGPEAFF.

The chain carries TRBV19 and TRBJ1-6; 10 bases are shared with TRBD1. There are 14 residues in the CDR3. Unmatched junction bases numbered 0, after V lost 6 bases and J lost 4 bases. Germline lookup yields CDR1 LNHDA and CDR2 SQIVND (reference sequence). CDR3 coding DNA: TGTGCCAGTAGGGACAGGGGGTATAATTCACCCCTCCACTTT. The encoded protein is CASRDRGYNSPLHF.

The V and J genes are TRBV6-6 and TRBJ1-5, with a weak D call TRBD1 (5 bases). This CDR3 is built from 13 residues. Deletions cut 6 bases from V and 5 bases from J, with 11 bases between. From germline, CDR1 is MNHNY and CDR2 SVGAGI (reference sequence). The CDR3 sequence is CASSVQADQPQHF. The CDR3, as DNA: TGTGCCAGCAGCGTACAGGCGGATCAGCCCCAGCATTTT.

This clone was seen a single time. The chain employs TRBV12-3 or TRBV12-4 and TRBJ1-2; no clear D gene. The CDR3 contains 12 residues. Trimming pared 4 bases from V and 4 bases from J, leaving 7 bases between. The DNA for the CDR3 is TGTGCCAGCAGTTATAGCGGCTATGGCTACACCTTC. Its translation is CASSYSGYGYTF.

This clone was detected a few times. The J gene is TRBJ1-6, the V gene TRBV5-1; 7 bases line up with TRBD1. The length of the CDR3 is 13 residues. V lost 6 bases, J lost 15 bases, and 12 bases stayed unmatched. Germline V CDR1 and CDR2: SGHRS, YFSETQ. CDR3 in DNA: TGCGCCAGCACCCCGCCGGGACAGACACTCCTCCACTTT. As protein: CASTPPGQTLLHF. The entire variable domain, with the rest obtained from reference TRBV5-1 and TRBJ1-6, is as follows: KAGVTQTPRYLIKTRGQQVTLSCSPISGHRSVSWYQQTPGQGLQFLFEYFSETQRNKGNFPGRFSGRQFSNSRSEMNVSTLELGDSALYLCASTPPGQTLLHFGNGTRLTVT.

Note on this clone: The same CDR3 is also encoded by other DNA sequences in this sample. The chain uses TRBV7-2 and TRBJ1-2; 7 nucleotides line up with TRBD1. The length of the CDR3 is 14 residues. CDR1 and CDR2 from the germline V gene are SGHTA and FQGNSA. With 2 bases clipped from V and 3 bases from J, the junction kept 3 bases outside the gene matches. CDR3 region: CASSLQGGYYGYTF. CDR3 DNA sequence: TGTGCCAGCAGCTTACAGGGGGGCTACTATGGCTACACCTTC.

This clone came up once. This sequence joins TRBV7-9 and TRBJ2-2; D may be TRBD2 (6 bases). CDR1 is SEHNR and CDR2 is FQNEAQ in the germline V gene (reference sequence). Between the trimmed V and J ends, which lost 5 bases and 0 bases, there was a span of 13 bases. CDR3 size: 16 residues. The CDR3 region is CASSLWRGTNTGELFF. The CDR3 bases are TGTGCCAGCAGCCTCTGGCGGGGAACGAACACCGGGGAGCTGTTTTTT.

This clone was observed a single time. This chain uses TRBV6-6 with TRBJ1-1; 8 bases match TRBD1. The CDR3 contains 15 residues. Trimming cost V 5 bases and J 6 bases; bases outside gene matches: 11. CDR1 is MNHNY, CDR2 SVGAGI, per germline (reference sequence). CDR3 sequence (DNA): TGTGCCAGCAGTACCTTAAACAGGGGGAGAGCTGAAGCTTTCTTT. Translated: CASSTLNRGRAEAFF.

For the CDR3, the DNA is TGTGCCAGCAGTCCGGGACACAACTTCGAGCAGTACTTC. Its protein is CASSPGHNFEQYF. V usage is TRBV6-2 or TRBV6-3 and J usage is TRBJ2-7; D may be TRBD1 (6 bases). Trimming pared 5 bases from V and 6 bases from J, leaving 14 bases between. Looked up from germline, CDR1 is MNHEY and CDR2 is SVGEGT. This CDR3 spans 13 amino acids.

The genes are TRBV12-3 or TRBV12-4 and TRBJ1-1; maybe TRBD1 (6 bases). Trimming took off 6 bases at V and 11 bases at J, with 16 bases between the two ends. There are 12 residues in the CDR3. DNA of the CDR3: TGTGCCAGCAGAGATCAGGGGTTGCGGGCTTTCTTT. Residues: CASRDQGLRAFF.

Written as DNA, the CDR3 is TGTGCCAGCTCCCCGGCCAGGTCCGATCCGGCTGATACGCAGTATTTT. Its protein is CASSPARSDPADTQYF. The V and J genes are TRBV18 and TRBJ2-3; D is uncertain. Trimming cost V 6 bases and J 6 bases, with 22 bases left between them. The length of the CDR3 is 16 residues. Germline loops: CDR1 KGHSH, CDR2 LQKENI. Drawing the rest from reference TRBV18 and TRBJ2-3, the complete variable domain is NAGVMQNPRHLVRRRGQEARLRCSPMKGHSHVYWYRQLPEEGLKFMVYLQKENIIDESGMPKERFSAEFPKEGPSILRIQQVVRGDSAAYFCASSPARSDPADTQYFGPGTRLTVL.

The rearrangement joins TRBV2 to TRBJ2-3; a possible D gene is TRBD2 (7 bases). Between the trimmed V and J ends, which lost 4 bases and 4 bases, there was a span of 27 bases. This CDR3 contains 19 residues. Germline-derived CDR1 and CDR2 are SNHLY and FYNNEI. The DNA of the CDR3 is TGTGCCAGCAGTGTGGAAGGACTAGTGGGGGCAGGAGGCGCAGATACGCAGTATTTT. Translated: CASSVEGLVGAGGADTQYF.

The chain recombines TRBV9 with TRBJ1-4; 7 nucleotides line up with TRBD1. In germline, CDR1 is SGDLS, CDR2 YYNGEE. The CDR3 extends over 16 amino acids. Trimming cost V 3 bases and J 8 bases; bases outside gene matches: 13. The CDR3 DNA sequence: TGTGCCAGCAGCGCCCGACGGGACAGATTGGAGGAAAAACTGTTTTTT. Its translation: CASSARRDRLEEKLFF.

This clone was counted a few times. The chain is built from TRBV5-4 and TRBJ2-2, with D perhaps matching TRBD2 (5 bases). Trimming stripped 0 bases from V and 5 bases from J, with 8 bases between. The CDR3 covers 14 residues. From germline, CDR1 is SGHNT and CDR2 YYREEE (reference sequence). Here the CDR3 reads CASSLVPGTGELFF. CDR3 DNA sequence: TGTGCCAGCAGCTTGGTGCCGGGGACCGGGGAGCTGTTTTTT.

The chain combines TRBV6-5 with TRBJ1-5; D remains unclear. The germline V and J ends were trimmed by 0 bases and 6 bases, with 12 bases remaining between them. Germline CDR1 is MNHEY and CDR2 is SVGAGI. The CDR3 consists of 15 residues. The chain's CDR3 is CASSYSITSLQPQHF. CDR3 coding DNA: TGTGCCAGCAGTTACTCGATAACCAGTCTTCAGCCCCAGCATTTT.

The J gene is TRBJ1-6, the V gene TRBV5-4, with a weak D call TRBD1 (6 bases). The CDR3 covers 18 residues. V was pared by 0 bases and J by 0 bases, with 13 bases between. Germline CDR1 is SGHNT and CDR2 is YYREEE (reference sequence). CDR3 nucleotides: TGTGCCAGCAGCTTGGTAATGACAGGAAGCTCCTATAATTCACCCCTCCACTTT. It specifies CASSLVMTGSSYNSPLHF. Looking up the rest from reference TRBV5-4 and TRBJ1-6 gives the full variable domain: ETGVTQSPTHLIKTRGQQVTLRCSSQSGHNTVSWYQQALGQGPQFIFQYYREEENGRGNFPPRFSGLQFPNYSSELNVNALELDDSALYLCASSLVMTGSSYNSPLHFGNGTRLTVT.

The genes are TRBV2 and TRBJ1-1; maybe TRBD1 (5 bases). V lost 5 bases to trimming and J lost 6 bases, with 13 bases between them. From germline, CDR1 is SNHLY and CDR2 FYNNEI. The CDR3 consists of 13 residues. In DNA, the CDR3 is TGTGCCAGCAGTACATCCAGGGTACCTGAAGCTTTCTTT. Protein: CASSTSRVPEAFF.

The V call is TRBV25-1, the J call TRBJ1-6; D remains unclear. The CDR3 extends over 15 amino acids. Germline CDR1 reads MGHDK; CDR2 reads SYGVNS. V lost 4 bases to trimming and J lost 7 bases, with 14 bases between them. The CDR3 region is CASSGSRSSNSPLHF. The CDR3 DNA is TGTGCCAGCAGTGGATCCCGGAGTTCCAATTCACCCCTCCACTTT.